A selection of T cell receptor beta chains follows, all from one sample in a study of graft-versus-host responses after intestinal transplantation. Generated by immunoSEQ multiplex PCR, the TCRdb table keeps only in-frame clones and is missing some. The sample contains approximately 15,000 clones, 55% to 75% of which appear only once. Sample: ileum tissue, taken 700 to 800 days after intestinal transplantation. The receptors here all came from a human patient who received an intestinal transplant, so some T cells may come from the graft donor. CDR3s include the opening cysteine and the closing phenylalanine or tryptophan. A D gene is named only where the DNA matches it firmly. Only some rows state a clone size, as once, few, many or a class for expanded clones.

d_gene: NA; v_gene: TRBV29-1; abundance: once; j_gene: TRBJ2-7; CDR3nt: TGCAGCGTTATGTCTGGACTTTCCTACGAGCAGTACTTC; CDR3aa: CSVMSGLSYEQYF
d_gene: NA; v_gene: TRBV5-4; abundance: medium-sized; j_gene: TRBJ2-7; CDR3nt: TGTGCCAGCAGCTTGCCAGGGACGGATACCTACGAGCAGTACTTC; CDR3aa: CASSLPGTDTYEQYF
d_gene: NA; v_gene: TRBV5-1; abundance: NA; j_gene: TRBJ2-5; CDR3nt: TGCGCCAGCAGCTTGGTCATGCGGACTCTATGTGTTAACAGAAAGACCCAGTACTTC; CDR3aa: CASSLVMRTLCVNRKTQYF
d_gene: NA; v_gene: TRBV29-1; abundance: once; j_gene: TRBJ1-1; CDR3nt: TGCAGCGGACGACAGTTGAACACTGAAGCTTTCTTT; CDR3aa: CSGRQLNTEAFF
d_gene: TRBD2; v_gene: TRBV5-1; abundance: NA; j_gene: TRBJ2-3; CDR3nt: TGCGCCAGCAGCTCAGCGGGAGTGGTAGATACGCAGTATTTT; CDR3aa: CASSSAGVVDTQYF
d_gene: NA; v_gene: TRBV4-1; abundance: few; j_gene: TRBJ1-3; CDR3nt: TGCGCCAGCAGCCAAGATAGGGTGTTCTCGGGAAACACCATATATTTT; CDR3aa: CASSQDRVFSGNTIYF
d_gene: NA; v_gene: TRBV27; abundance: NA; j_gene: TRBJ1-6; CDR3nt: TGTGCCAGTAGGGTAGGCAGAAGCTCCTATAATTCACCCCTCCACTTT; CDR3aa: CASRVGRSSYNSPLHF
d_gene: TRBD2; v_gene: TRBV4-1; abundance: NA; j_gene: TRBJ2-2; CDR3nt: TGCGCCAGCAGCCATACTATAGCGGGACTGAACACCGGGGAGCTGTTTTTT; CDR3aa: CASSHTIAGLNTGELFF
d_gene: TRBD1; v_gene: TRBV5-1; abundance: NA; j_gene: TRBJ1-4; CDR3nt: TGCGCCAGCAGCGGGACAGGGGCTAATGAAAAACTGTTTTTT; CDR3aa: CASSGTGANEKLFF
d_gene: TRBD1; v_gene: TRBV10-3; abundance: medium-sized; j_gene: TRBJ2-7; CDR3nt: TGTGCCATCAGTGAGTCCTCGCTCGGGACAGGGGACGAGCAGTACTTC; CDR3aa: CAISESSLGTGDEQYF
d_gene: NA; v_gene: TRBV15; abundance: NA; j_gene: TRBJ1-4; CDR3nt: TGTGCCACCACCGTTCGGTCAACTAATGAAAAACTGTTTTTT; CDR3aa: CATTVRSTNEKLFF
d_gene: NA; v_gene: TRBV9; abundance: once; j_gene: TRBJ2-1; CDR3nt: TGTGCCAGCAGCGTAGCTACGAGGGGAGGCTCCTACAATGAGCAGTTCTTC; CDR3aa: CASSVATRGGSYNEQFF
d_gene: NA; v_gene: TRBV30; abundance: NA; j_gene: TRBJ2-3; CDR3nt: TGTGCCTGGAGTGGTTGGCGGGGGCCGATATACAGCACAGATACGCAGTATTTT; CDR3aa: CAWSGWRGPIYSTDTQYF
d_gene: NA; v_gene: TRBV12-5; abundance: NA; j_gene: TRBJ2-2; CDR3nt: TGTGCTAGTGGTTTGTTCCCGAACACCGGGGAGCTGTTTTTT; CDR3aa: CASGLFPNTGELFF
d_gene: TRBD2; v_gene: TRBV28; abundance: NA; j_gene: TRBJ2-1; CDR3nt: TGTGCCAGCAGCCCGGGAGCGGGAATCTACAATGAGCAGTTCTTC; CDR3aa: CASSPGAGIYNEQFF
d_gene: NA; v_gene: TRBV6-5; abundance: NA; j_gene: TRBJ2-5; CDR3nt: TGTGCCAGCAGTTTCAGGTCCCACCAAGAGACCCAGTACTTC; CDR3aa: CASSFRSHQETQYF
d_gene: TRBD1; v_gene: TRBV7-6; abundance: NA; j_gene: TRBJ2-2; CDR3nt: TGTGCCAGCAGCCAAAGGCGCCAGGGGGAGACCGGGGAGCTGTTTTTT; CDR3aa: CASSQRRQGETGELFF
d_gene: NA; v_gene: TRBV2; abundance: NA; j_gene: TRBJ1-6; CDR3nt: TGTGCCAGCACCAACCGTGAGGGTAATTCACCCCTCCACTTT; CDR3aa: CASTNREGNSPLHF
d_gene: NA; v_gene: TRBV9; abundance: NA; j_gene: TRBJ1-3; CDR3nt: TGTGCCAGCAGCCCACAGGACTCTGGAAACACCATATATTTT; CDR3aa: CASSPQDSGNTIYF
d_gene: NA; v_gene: TRBV12-1; abundance: NA; j_gene: TRBJ2-7; CDR3nt: TGTGCCAGCAGCTTTGGGTACGAGCAGTACTTC; CDR3aa: CASSFGYEQYF